The 3 T cell receptor beta chains below come from one sample, sequenced in a study of shared clonotypes between healthy human individuals. Using immunoSEQ multiplex PCR, the repertoire was profiled, and TCRdb retains in-frame clones only, with some absent. The sample carries over a million clones, 70% to 80% recorded once. Sequenced sample: memory CD4+ T cells sorted from blood. The subset here: CD45RA-negative fraction. The receptors derive from a man aged 18 to 29 in good health.

The chain employs TRBV11-2 and TRBJ2-1; TRBD2 agrees at 9 bases. The CDR3 runs to 16 residues. V shed 4 bases, J shed 9 bases, and the junction held 13 bases outside the gene matches. The germline V gene has CDR1 SGHAT and CDR2 FQNNGV. CDR3 nucleotide sequence: TGTGCCAGCAGCTCTCTTAGCGGGAGTGGGGTGTCTGAGCAGTTCTTC. It encodes CASSSLSGSGVSEQFF.

The V gene is TRBV7-2, the J gene TRBJ1-6, with a possible D match to TRBD1 (5 bases). CDR1 is SGHTA, CDR2 FQGNSA, per germline. The CDR3 runs to 14 residues. Trimming stripped 5 bases from V and 7 bases from J, with 12 bases between. CDR3 coding DNA: TGTGCCAGCAGCAGAGGTGGGGGGAATTCACCCCTCCACTTT. This gives the protein CASSRGGGNSPLHF.

This chain uses TRBV2 with TRBJ2-1, with D unresolved. V was clipped by 5 bases and J by 9 bases, with 14 bases between them. This CDR3 comprises 13 residues. Germline-derived CDR1 and CDR2 are SNHLY and FYNNEI. CDR3: CASSPRAVSEQFF. In nucleotides, the CDR3 is TGTGCCAGCAGTCCTAGGGCGGTTTCTGAGCAGTTCTTC.